A selection of T cell receptor beta chains follows, all from one sample in a study of vaccination and CD4 T cells after COVID-19. TCRdb analysed the PCR reads with MiXCR anew, one entry per CDR3 protein. There are around 11,000 distinct CDR3 sequences in the sample; roughly 56% occur only once, and 21% lies in the top ten. These receptors are not linked to any known antigen. The specimen sequenced was CD4+ T cells from blood, cultured in vitro. These receptors were collected from a human donor who had recovered from COVID-19. The CDR3 runs from the conserved cysteine through the conserved F or W. A D gene is named only where the DNA matches it firmly.

v_gene,d_gene,CDR3aa
TRBV15,.,CATSKEGRGGTDTQYF
TRBV4-2,.,CASSQVGGRHPLYNSPLHF
TRBV14,.,CASSQVQGYYGYTF
TRBV5-1,TRBD1,CASSSMDRGDEQYF
TRBV28,.,CASSLSAGGANVLTF
TRBV7-9,.,CASSEHANYGYTF
TRBV7-9,TRBD1,CASSLGYRGSTDTQYF
TRBV19,.,CASSFGGGAQYF
TRBV29-1,.,CSVQGHSNQPQHF
TRBV3-1,.,CASSQGSRGNARSPLHF
TRBV20-1,TRBD1,CSATGQGAEAFF
TRBV2,.,CASRQAGKNIQYF
TRBV5-4,.,CASNIDGDPLGTDTQYF
TRBV7-9,TRBD1,CASSRTGFGPLHF
TRBV15,.,CATSRGGGGYTF
TRBV20-1,.,CSARWRGGETQYF
TRBV7-2,TRBD1,CASSLAQGAILDEQFF
TRBV7-2,TRBD2,CASSYRLADAYNEQFF
TRBV11-1,TRBD1,CASSSRQGAEAFF
TRBV7-8,TRBD2,CASSPSGGGSPDTQYF
TRBV15,TRBD2,CATSRGLAGGTDTQYF
TRBV28,.,CASSLERPYGYTF